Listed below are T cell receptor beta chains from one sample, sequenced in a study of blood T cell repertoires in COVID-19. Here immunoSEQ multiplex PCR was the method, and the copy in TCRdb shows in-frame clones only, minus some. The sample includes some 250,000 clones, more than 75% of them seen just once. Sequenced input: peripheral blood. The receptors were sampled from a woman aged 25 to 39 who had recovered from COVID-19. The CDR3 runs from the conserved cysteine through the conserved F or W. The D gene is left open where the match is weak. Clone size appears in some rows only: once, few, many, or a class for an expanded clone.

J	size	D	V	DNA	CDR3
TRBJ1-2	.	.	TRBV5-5	TGTGCCAGCAGCTTGTTCTACAGGGATGGCTACACCTTC	CASSLFYRDGYTF
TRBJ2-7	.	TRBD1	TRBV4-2	TGTGCCAGCAGCCAAGCCGGCCCGATGGCAGGGGGTCCCTACGAGCAGTACTTC	CASSQAGPMAGGPYEQYF
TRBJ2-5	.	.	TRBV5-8	TGTGCCAGCAGACCGGGAGAGACCCAGTACTTC	CASRPGETQYF
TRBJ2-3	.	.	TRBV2	TGTGCCAGCAAAGGGAGAGATACGCAGTATTTT	CASKGRDTQYF
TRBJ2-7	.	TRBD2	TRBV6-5	TGTGCCAGTCCCGCCGGAGCGGGGGGCCGGTACGAGCAGTACTTC	CASPAGAGGRYEQYF
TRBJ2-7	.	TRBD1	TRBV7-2	TGTGCCAGCACCCCGACGGGACAGGGAGTAGGTGCACGTTTGTACGAGCAGTACTTC	CASTPTGQGVGARLYEQYF
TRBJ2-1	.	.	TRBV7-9	TGTGCCAGCATTTCTCTCGGGGCAGGGGCCAACAATGAGCAGTTCTTC	CASISLGAGANNEQFF
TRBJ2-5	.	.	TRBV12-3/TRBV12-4	TGTGCCAGCAGTTTCGGGGACCAAGAGACCCAGTACTTC	CASSFGDQETQYF
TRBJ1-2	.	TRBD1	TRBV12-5	TGTGCTAGTGGTGCGGGACAGGGGGCCTATGGCTACACCTTC	CASGAGQGAYGYTF
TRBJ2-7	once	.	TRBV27	TGTGCCAGCAGTTGGACGGGACTCACCTACGAGCAGTACTTC	CASSWTGLTYEQYF
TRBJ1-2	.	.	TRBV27	TGTGCCAGCAGTGAGCGGATTGGCCGAAATTTCTATGGCTACACCTTC	CASSERIGRNFYGYTF
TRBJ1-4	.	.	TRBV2	TGTGCCAGCAATAAACAGACAACTAATGAAAAACTGTTTTTT	CASNKQTTNEKLFF
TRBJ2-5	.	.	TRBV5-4	TGTGCCAGCAGCTTGAAGGGAGGTGAGACCCAGTACTTC	CASSLKGGETQYF
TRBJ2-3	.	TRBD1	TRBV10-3	TGTGCCATCAGTGAGACCGGACAGGGTTTAGATACGCAGTATTTT	CAISETGQGLDTQYF
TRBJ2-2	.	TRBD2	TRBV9	TGTGCCAGCAGCCCTCGGGCTAGCGGGGGGGCGATCCAAGGGACCGGGGAGCTGTTTTTT	CASSPRASGGAIQGTGELFF
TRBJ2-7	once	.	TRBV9	TGTGCCAGCAGCGTAGGGTCAGGGAACGAGCAGTACTTC	CASSVGSGNEQYF
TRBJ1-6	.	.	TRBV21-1	TGTGCCAGCAGCCTACGGACAGTTAGCTCCTATAATTCACCCCTCCACTTT	CASSLRTVSSYNSPLHF